This is a list of T cell receptor beta chains from one sample in a study of shared clonotypes between healthy human individuals. Method: immunoSEQ multiplex PCR; TCRdb's copy keeps in-frame clones and lacks some. The sample holds fewer than 1.8 million clones, about 98.5% seen once. Sample: naive CD4+ T cells sorted from blood. The receptors stem from a young man in good health. Each CDR3 is given with its conserved first and last residue. A D gene is named only where the DNA matches it firmly. Where a row states a size, it is once, few, many or the class of an expanded clone; other rows omit it.

D	size	J	V	CDR3	DNA
.	.	TRBJ2-1	TRBV7-9	CASRSPTEYNEQFF	TGTGCCAGCAGGTCCCCAACAGAATACAATGAGCAGTTCTTC
.	.	TRBJ2-1	TRBV2	CASSEALRGNEQFF	TGTGCCAGCAGTGAAGCGCTTCGGGGAAATGAGCAGTTCTTC
.	.	TRBJ1-3	TRBV28	CASSSRPWDVGGNTIYF	TGTGCCAGCAGTTCCCGCCCGTGGGACGTTGGGGGAAACACCATATATTTT
TRBD1	.	TRBJ2-5	TRBV29-1	CSVQGAPETQYF	TGCAGCGTCCAGGGGGCCCCAGAGACCCAGTACTTC
.	.	TRBJ1-2	TRBV5-1	CASSSHGNYGYTF	TGCGCCAGCAGTTCTCACGGTAACTATGGCTACACCTTC
.	.	TRBJ2-1	TRBV18	CASSQSRRDEQFF	TGTGCCAGCTCACAATCCCGACGGGATGAGCAGTTCTTC
.	.	TRBJ2-7	TRBV6-6	CASSPEGWTWYEQYF	TGTGCCAGCAGTCCTGAGGGTTGGACTTGGTACGAGCAGTACTTC
.	few	TRBJ2-1	TRBV18	CASSPRFRDGNEQFF	TGTGCCAGCTCACCTCGGTTCAGGGACGGCAATGAGCAGTTCTTC
.	.	TRBJ2-5	TRBV15	CATSSNGRVFQETQYF	TGTGCCACCAGCAGCAATGGCCGGGTGTTCCAAGAGACCCAGTACTTC
TRBD2	.	TRBJ2-7	TRBV10-1	CASSSSGRDEQYF	TGCGCCAGCAGCAGTAGCGGGAGGGACGAGCAGTACTTC
TRBD2	.	TRBJ2-7	TRBV4-3	CASSQEAGVAEQYF	TGCGCCAGCAGCCAAGAAGCGGGAGTAGCCGAGCAGTACTTC
TRBD2	.	TRBJ2-3	TRBV7-3	CASSLSGSSDTQYF	TGTGCCAGCAGCTTAAGCGGGAGTTCAGATACGCAGTATTTT
TRBD1	.	TRBJ2-2	TRBV18	CASSPRDRATGELFF	TGTGCCAGCTCACCACGGGACAGGGCCACCGGGGAGCTGTTTTTT
.	.	TRBJ2-5	TRBV11-2	CASSLGSGTQYF	TGTGCCAGCAGCTTAGGGTCGGGGACCCAGTACTTC
.	.	TRBJ2-7	TRBV7-2	CASSSGRLGEQYF	TGTGCCAGCAGCTCCGGACGGCTGGGCGAGCAGTACTTC
TRBD2	.	TRBJ2-2	TRBV19	CASTGRLARNTGELFF	TGTGCCAGTACCGGTCGACTAGCGAGGAACACCGGGGAGCTGTTTTTT
TRBD1	.	TRBJ1-5	TRBV2	CASSYGQVDQPQHF	TGTGCCAGCAGTTACGGACAGGTGGATCAGCCCCAGCATTTT
TRBD1	once	TRBJ2-1	TRBV28	CATGTGGYNEQFF	TGTGCCACCGGGACAGGGGGCTACAATGAGCAGTTCTTC
.	.	TRBJ1-2	TRBV9	CASSVGDPSGGTF	TGTGCCAGCAGCGTAGGGGACCCATCGGGCGGCACCTTC
TRBD1	once	TRBJ1-1	TRBV7-9	CASSTAGGPNDAFF	TGTGCCAGCAGCACTGCAGGGGGCCCGAACGATGCTTTCTTT
TRBD1	once	TRBJ2-1	TRBV6-5	CASRGTGAINEQFF	TGTGCCAGCAGGGGGACAGGAGCCATCAATGAGCAGTTCTTC
TRBD1	.	TRBJ2-7	TRBV19	CASSPPGTGFTYEQYF	TGTGCCAGTAGTCCCCCCGGGACAGGTTTTACCTACGAGCAGTACTTC
.	.	TRBJ2-7	TRBV29-1	CSVEIGTRPTYEQYF	TGCAGCGTTGAAATAGGAACGCGACCTACCTACGAGCAGTACTTC
.	.	TRBJ2-7	TRBV5-5	CASSGVLQAYF	TGTGCCAGCAGCGGGGTTCTGCAAGCGTACTTC
TRBD1	.	TRBJ2-7	TRBV14	CASSQIPGQNYEQYF	TGTGCCAGCAGCCAAATCCCGGGACAGAACTACGAGCAGTACTTC
TRBD1	.	TRBJ1-5	TRBV28	CASSSPGQGVSQPQHF	TGTGCCAGCAGTTCACCCGGACAGGGGGTAAGTCAGCCCCAGCATTTT
.	.	TRBJ1-4	TRBV28	CASSLAGGRWGRVNSDEKLFF	TGTGCCAGCAGCCTAGCCGGGGGTAGGTGGGGGCGAGTCAACTCCGATGAAAAACTGTTTTTT
.	.	TRBJ1-3	TRBV6-4	CASSDEGWGRASGNTIYF	TGTGCCAGCAGTGACGAGGGTTGGGGCCGGGCTTCTGGAAACACCATATATTTT